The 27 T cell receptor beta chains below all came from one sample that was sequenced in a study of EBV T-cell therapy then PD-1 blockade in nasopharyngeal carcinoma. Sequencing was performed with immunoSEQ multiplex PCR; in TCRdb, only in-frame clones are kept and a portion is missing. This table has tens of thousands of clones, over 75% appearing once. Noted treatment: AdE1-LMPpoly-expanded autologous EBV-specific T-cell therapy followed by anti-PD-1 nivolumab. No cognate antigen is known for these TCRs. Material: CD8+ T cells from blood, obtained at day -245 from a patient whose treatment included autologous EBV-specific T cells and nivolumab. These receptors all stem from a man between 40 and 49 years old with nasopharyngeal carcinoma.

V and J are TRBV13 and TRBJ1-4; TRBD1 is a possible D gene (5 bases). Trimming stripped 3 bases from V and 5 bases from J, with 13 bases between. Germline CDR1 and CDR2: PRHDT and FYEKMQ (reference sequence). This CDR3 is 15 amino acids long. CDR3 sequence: CASSFQLEGNEKLFF. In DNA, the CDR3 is TGTGCCAGCAGCTTCCAACTCGAGGGGAATGAAAAACTGTTTTTT.

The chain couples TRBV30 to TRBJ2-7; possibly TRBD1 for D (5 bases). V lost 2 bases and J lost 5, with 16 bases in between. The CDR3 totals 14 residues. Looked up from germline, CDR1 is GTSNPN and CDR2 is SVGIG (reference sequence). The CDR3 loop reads CAWSPGIGLDEQYF. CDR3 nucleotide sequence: TGTGCCTGGAGTCCAGGGATCGGGTTGGACGAGCAGTACTTC.

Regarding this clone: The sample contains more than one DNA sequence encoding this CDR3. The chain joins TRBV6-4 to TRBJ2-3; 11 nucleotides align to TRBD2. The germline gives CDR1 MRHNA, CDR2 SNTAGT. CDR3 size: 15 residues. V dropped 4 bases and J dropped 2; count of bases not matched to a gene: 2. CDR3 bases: TGTGCCAGCAGTGCGACTAGCGGGGACACAGATACGCAGTATTTT. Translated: CASSATSGDTDTQYF.

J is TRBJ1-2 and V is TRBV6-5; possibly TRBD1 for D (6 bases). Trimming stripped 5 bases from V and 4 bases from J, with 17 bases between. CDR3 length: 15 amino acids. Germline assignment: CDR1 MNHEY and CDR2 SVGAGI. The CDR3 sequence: CASSPEGGGGYGYTF. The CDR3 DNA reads TGTGCCAGCAGTCCCGAGGGCGGGGGCGGCTATGGCTACACCTTC.

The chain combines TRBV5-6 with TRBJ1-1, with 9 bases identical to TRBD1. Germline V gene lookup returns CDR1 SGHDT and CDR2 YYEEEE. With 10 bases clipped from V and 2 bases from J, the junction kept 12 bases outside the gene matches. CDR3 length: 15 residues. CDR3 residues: CAFGTGYSFNTEAFF. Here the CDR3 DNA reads TGTGCCTTCGGGACAGGGTACTCGTTTAACACTGAAGCTTTCTTT.

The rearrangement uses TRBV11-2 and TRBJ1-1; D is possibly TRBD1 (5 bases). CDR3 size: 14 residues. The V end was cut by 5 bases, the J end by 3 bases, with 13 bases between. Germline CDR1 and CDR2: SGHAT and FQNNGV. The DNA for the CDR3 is TGTGCCAGCAGCCCCTGGAGGGGATACACTGAAGCTTTCTTT. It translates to CASSPWRGYTEAFF.

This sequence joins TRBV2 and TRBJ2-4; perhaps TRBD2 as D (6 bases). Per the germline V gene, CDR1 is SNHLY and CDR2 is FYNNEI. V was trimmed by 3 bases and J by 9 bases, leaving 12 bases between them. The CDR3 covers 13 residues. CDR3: CASSDSRRGIQYF. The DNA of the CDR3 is TGTGCCAGCAGTGACAGCCGGAGGGGCATTCAGTACTTC.

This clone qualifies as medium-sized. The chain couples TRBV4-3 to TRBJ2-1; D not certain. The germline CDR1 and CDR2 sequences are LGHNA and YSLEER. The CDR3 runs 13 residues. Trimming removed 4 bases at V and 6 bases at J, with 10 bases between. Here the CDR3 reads CASSPWASNEQFF. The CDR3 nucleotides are TGCGCCAGCAGCCCCTGGGCCTCCAATGAGCAGTTCTTC.

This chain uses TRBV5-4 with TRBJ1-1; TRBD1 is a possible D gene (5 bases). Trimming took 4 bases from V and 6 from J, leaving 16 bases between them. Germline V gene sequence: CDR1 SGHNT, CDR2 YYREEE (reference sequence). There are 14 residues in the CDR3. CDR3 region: CASSPGRTGPEAFF. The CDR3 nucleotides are TGTGCCAGCAGCCCGGGACGTACGGGGCCTGAAGCTTTCTTT.

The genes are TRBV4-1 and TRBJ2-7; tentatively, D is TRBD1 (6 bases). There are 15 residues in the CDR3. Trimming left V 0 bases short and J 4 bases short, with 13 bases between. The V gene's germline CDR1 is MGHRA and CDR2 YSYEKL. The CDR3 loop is CASSQDRQGRYEQYF. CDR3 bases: TGCGCCAGCAGCCAAGATCGCCAGGGGAGATACGAGCAGTACTTC.

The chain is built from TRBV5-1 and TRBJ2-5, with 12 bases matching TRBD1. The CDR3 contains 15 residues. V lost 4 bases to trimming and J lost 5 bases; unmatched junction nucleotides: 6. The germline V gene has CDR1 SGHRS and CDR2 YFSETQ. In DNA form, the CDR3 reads TGCGCCAGCAGCCTGGGGACAGGGGGCCGGGAGACCCAGTACTTC. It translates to CASSLGTGGRETQYF.

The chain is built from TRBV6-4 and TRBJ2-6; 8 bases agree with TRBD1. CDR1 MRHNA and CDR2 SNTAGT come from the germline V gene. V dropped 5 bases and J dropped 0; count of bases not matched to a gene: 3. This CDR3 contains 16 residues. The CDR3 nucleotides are TGTGCCAGCAGTCCTACAGGGGGCTCTGGGGCCAACGTCCTGACTTTC. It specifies CASSPTGGSGANVLTF.

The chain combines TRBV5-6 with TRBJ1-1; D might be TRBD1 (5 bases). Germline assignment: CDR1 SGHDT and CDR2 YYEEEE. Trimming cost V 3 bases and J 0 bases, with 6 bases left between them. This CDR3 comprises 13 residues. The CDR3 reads CASSSGLNTEAFF. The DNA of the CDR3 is TGTGCCAGCAGCTCGGGGCTGAACACTGAAGCTTTCTTT.

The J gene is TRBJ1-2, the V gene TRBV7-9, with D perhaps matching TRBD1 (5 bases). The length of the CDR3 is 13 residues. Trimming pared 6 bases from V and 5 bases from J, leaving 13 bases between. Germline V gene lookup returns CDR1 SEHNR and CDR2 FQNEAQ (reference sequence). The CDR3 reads CASSQGLLYGYTF. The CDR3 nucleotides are TGTGCCAGCAGTCAGGGATTACTTTATGGCTACACCTTC.

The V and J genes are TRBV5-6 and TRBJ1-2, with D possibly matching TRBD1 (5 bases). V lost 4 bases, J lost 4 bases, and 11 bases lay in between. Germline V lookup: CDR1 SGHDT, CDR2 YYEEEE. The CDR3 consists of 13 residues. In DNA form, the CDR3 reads TGTGCCAGCAGCGATGGACACGCCTATGGCTACACCTTC. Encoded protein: CASSDGHAYGYTF. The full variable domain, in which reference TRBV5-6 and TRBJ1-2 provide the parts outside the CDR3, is DAGVTQSPTHLIKTRGQQVTLRCSPKSGHDTVSWYQQALGQGPQFIFQYYEEEERQRGNFPDRFSGHQFPNYSSELNVNALLLGDSALYLCASSDGHAYGYTFGSGTRLTVV.

The chain's CDR3 is CAWVPRLNTEAFF. CDR3 DNA sequence: TGTGCCTGGGTTCCGAGGCTCAACACTGAAGCTTTCTTT. The rearrangement uses TRBV30 and TRBJ1-1; D is unclear. Deletions cut 5 bases from V and 2 bases from J, with 12 bases between. This CDR3 is 13 amino acids long. In germline, CDR1 is GTSNPN, CDR2 SVGIG (reference sequence).

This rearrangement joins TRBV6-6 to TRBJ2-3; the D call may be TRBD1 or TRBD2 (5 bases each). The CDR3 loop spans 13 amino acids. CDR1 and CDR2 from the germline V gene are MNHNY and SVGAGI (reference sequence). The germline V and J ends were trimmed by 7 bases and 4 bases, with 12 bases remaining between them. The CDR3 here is CASKLGVADTQYF. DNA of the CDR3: TGTGCCAGCAAACTGGGGGTGGCAGATACGCAGTATTTT.

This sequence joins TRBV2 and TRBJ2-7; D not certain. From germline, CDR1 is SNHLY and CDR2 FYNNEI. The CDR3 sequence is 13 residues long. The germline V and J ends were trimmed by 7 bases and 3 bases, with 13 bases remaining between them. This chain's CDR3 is CASITGSYYEQYF. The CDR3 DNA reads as TGTGCCAGCATCACGGGCAGCTACTACGAGCAGTACTTC.

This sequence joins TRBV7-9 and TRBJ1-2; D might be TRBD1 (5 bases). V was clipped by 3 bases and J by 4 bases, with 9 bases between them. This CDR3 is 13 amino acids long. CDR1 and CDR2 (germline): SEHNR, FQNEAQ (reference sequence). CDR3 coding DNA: TGTGCCAGCAGCTTTGGGACGGCCTATGGCTACACCTTC. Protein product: CASSFGTAYGYTF.

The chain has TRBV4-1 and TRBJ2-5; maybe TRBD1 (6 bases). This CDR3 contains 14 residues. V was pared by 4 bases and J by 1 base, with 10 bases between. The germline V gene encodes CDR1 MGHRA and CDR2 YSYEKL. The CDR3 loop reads CASSPGQFQETQYF. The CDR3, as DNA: TGCGCCAGCAGCCCAGGACAGTTCCAAGAGACCCAGTACTTC.

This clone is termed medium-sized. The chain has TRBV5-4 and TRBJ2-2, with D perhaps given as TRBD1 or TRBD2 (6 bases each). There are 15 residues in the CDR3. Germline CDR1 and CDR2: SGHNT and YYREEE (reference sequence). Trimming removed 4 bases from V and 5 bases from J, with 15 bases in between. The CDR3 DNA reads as TGTGCCAGCAGCCCCGAGGGGGGAAGGACCGGGGAGCTGTTTTTT. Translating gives CASSPEGGRTGELFF.

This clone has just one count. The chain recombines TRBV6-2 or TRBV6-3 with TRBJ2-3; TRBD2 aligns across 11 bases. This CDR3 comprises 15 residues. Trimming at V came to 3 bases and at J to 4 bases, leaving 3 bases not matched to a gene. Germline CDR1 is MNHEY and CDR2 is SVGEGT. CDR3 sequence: CASSYSGGAPDTQYF. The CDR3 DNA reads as TGTGCCAGCAGTTATAGCGGGGGGGCCCCAGATACGCAGTATTTT.

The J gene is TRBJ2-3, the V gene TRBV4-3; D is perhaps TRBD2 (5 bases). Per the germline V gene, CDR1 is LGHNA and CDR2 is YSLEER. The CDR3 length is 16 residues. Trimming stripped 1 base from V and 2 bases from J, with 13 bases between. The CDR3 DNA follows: TGCGCCAGCAGCCAAGTAGGAGCAGGACTCACAGATACGCAGTATTTT. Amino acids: CASSQVGAGLTDTQYF.

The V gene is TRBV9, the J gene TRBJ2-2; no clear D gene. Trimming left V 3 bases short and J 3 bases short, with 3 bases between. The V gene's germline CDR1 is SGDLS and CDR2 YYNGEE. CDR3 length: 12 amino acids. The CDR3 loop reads CASSAYTGELFF. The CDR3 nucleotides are TGTGCCAGCAGCGCCTACACCGGGGAGCTGTTTTTT. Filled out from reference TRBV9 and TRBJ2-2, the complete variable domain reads DSGVTQTPKHLITATGQRVTLRCSPRSGDLSVYWYQQSLDQGLQFLIQYYNGEERAKGNILERFSAQQFPDLHSELNLSSLELGDSALYFCASSAYTGELFFGEGSRLTVL.

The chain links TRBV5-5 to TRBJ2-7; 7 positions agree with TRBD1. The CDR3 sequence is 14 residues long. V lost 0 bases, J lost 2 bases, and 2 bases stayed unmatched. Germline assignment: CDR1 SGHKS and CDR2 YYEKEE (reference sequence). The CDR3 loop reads CASSLGGQTYEQYF. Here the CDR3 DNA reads TGTGCCAGCAGCTTGGGGGGACAGACCTACGAGCAGTACTTC.

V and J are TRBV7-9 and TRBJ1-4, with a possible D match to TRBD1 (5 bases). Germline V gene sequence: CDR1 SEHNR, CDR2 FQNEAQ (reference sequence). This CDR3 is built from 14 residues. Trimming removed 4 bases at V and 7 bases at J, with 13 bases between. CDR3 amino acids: CASSWGERSEKLFF. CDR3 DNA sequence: TGTGCCAGCAGCTGGGGGGAAAGGAGTGAAAAACTGTTTTTT.

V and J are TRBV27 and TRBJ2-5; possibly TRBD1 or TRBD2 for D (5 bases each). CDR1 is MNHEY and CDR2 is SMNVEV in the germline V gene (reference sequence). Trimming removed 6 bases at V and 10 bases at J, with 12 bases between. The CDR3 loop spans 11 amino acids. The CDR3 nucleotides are TGTGCCAGCAGAGGGAGTGGGGGCCAGTACTTC. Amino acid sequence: CASRGSGGQYF.